This entry lists 24 T cell receptor beta chains sequenced from one sample in a study of cytomegalovirus exposure and HLA in healthy donors listed by TCRdb under 2017. Libraries were prepared through the immunoSEQ multiplex PCR assay. A mixture of 60 forward primers for TCR Vbeta segments and 13 reverse primers for TCR Jbeta segments was used in the multiplex PCR. TCRdb obtained this table from immuneACCESS and retained in-frame rearrangements with V and J assigned. These tables miss some clones; where compared with another copy, unresolved V genes account for less than half of the shortfall, and the remainder is unexplained. Recorded for this sample are 150,000 or so clones; about three quarters of them occurred a single time. Together, the top ten hold 13% of the sample. The sample was PBMCs. Every receptor here comes from a man in his forties or fifties in good health and CMV-seropositive.

The genes are TRBV5-4 and TRBJ2-4; tentatively, D is TRBD2 (6 bases). The germline CDR1 and CDR2 sequences are SGHNT and YYREEE (reference sequence). Trimming took off 1 base at V and 1 base at J, with 15 bases between the two ends. This CDR3 has 17 amino acids. The CDR3 region has the DNA TGTGCCAGCAGCTTGTCGGGAGCGGCCGCGGCCAAAAACATTCAGTACTTC. Its protein product is CASSLSGAAAAKNIQYF.

Here the CDR3 DNA reads TGCGCCAGCAGTGGGGTCCCAGGGACCTACGAGCAGTACTTC. Translation gives CASSGVPGTYEQYF. The chain employs TRBV5-1 and TRBJ2-7; weak D call: TRBD1 (5 bases). V shed 5 bases and J shed 2 bases, with 14 bases lying between them. CDR1 SGHRS and CDR2 YFSETQ come from the germline V gene. The CDR3 length is 14 residues.

This clone came up once. The chain uses TRBV4-3 and TRBJ2-3; TRBD2 is a possible D gene (6 bases). Trimming pared 1 base from V and 1 base from J, leaving 9 bases between. The germline V gene has CDR1 LGHNA and CDR2 YSLEER. This CDR3 has 15 amino acids. The CDR3 sequence is CASSQGASGTDTQYF. CDR3 nucleotide sequence: TGCGCCAGCAGCCAAGGTGCTAGCGGCACAGATACGCAGTATTTT.

The V and J genes are TRBV12-5 and TRBJ2-2; TRBD1 matches at 7 bases. V was clipped by 9 bases and J by 3 bases; unmatched bases: 4. Germline V gene lookup returns CDR1 LGHNT and CDR2 FRNRAP. This CDR3 spans 13 amino acids. The CDR3 coding sequence is TGTGCTAGCGGTACAGGGGACACCGGGGAGCTGTTTTTT. Translation: CASGTGDTGELFF.

This clone was counted a few times. V gene TRBV27 combines with J gene TRBJ2-2; 7 nucleotides agree with TRBD1. The CDR3 runs 15 residues. The trim removed 6 bases at V and 0 bases at J, leaving 4 bases unmatched. CDR1 and CDR2 from the germline V gene are MNHEY and SMNVEV (reference sequence). Here the CDR3 DNA reads TGTGCCAGCAGGGGGGACAGTGCGAACACCGGGGAGCTGTTTTTT. Translation gives CASRGDSANTGELFF.

This rearrangement joins TRBV18 to TRBJ2-2, with 12 bases lining up with TRBD2. The CDR3 loop spans 18 amino acids. Losses at the gene ends were 3 bases for V and 4 bases for J; bases not matched to a gene: 9. Germline assignment: CDR1 KGHSH and CDR2 LQKENI. The CDR3 region has the DNA TGTGCCAGCTCACCTCTGACTAGCGGGAGTACTGGCACCGGGGAGCTGTTTTTT. Protein: CASSPLTSGSTGTGELFF.

The V and J genes are TRBV15 and TRBJ2-5; no definite D call. Trimming took 1 base from V and 3 from J, leaving 9 bases between them. Germline assignment: CDR1 LNHNV and CDR2 YYDKDF (reference sequence). The CDR3 length is 14 residues. For the CDR3, the DNA is TGTGCCACCAGCAGAGCACAGTACAAAGAGACCCAGTACTTC. It translates to CATSRAQYKETQYF.

This rearrangement joins TRBV18 to TRBJ2-2; D not resolved. The germline gives CDR1 KGHSH, CDR2 LQKENI. Trimming removed 0 bases at V and 3 bases at J, with 8 bases between. CDR3 size: 15 residues. This CDR3 is CASSPPSRDTGELFF. The DNA of the CDR3 is TGTGCCAGCTCACCACCGTCCCGAGACACCGGGGAGCTGTTTTTT.

This chain joins TRBV7-3 and TRBJ1-6; D is possibly TRBD1 (5 bases). The germline V gene has CDR1 SGHTA and CDR2 FQGTGA. The CDR3 has 13 residues. The V end was cut by 5 bases, the J end by 7 bases, with 9 bases between. CDR3 DNA: TGTGCCAGCAGCCCCGACAGAAATTCACCCCTCCACTTT. Translation gives CASSPDRNSPLHF.

The chain employs TRBV11-2 and TRBJ2-1, with 9 positions matching TRBD2. Germline CDR1 SGHAT, CDR2 FQNNGV. The CDR3 covers 15 residues. Trimming removed 5 bases from V and 9 bases from J; junction bases left unmatched: 11. CDR3 in amino acids: CASSLISGSFGEQFF. The DNA for the CDR3 is TGTGCCAGCAGCCTTATTAGCGGGAGTTTCGGTGAGCAGTTCTTC. Combining the CDR3 with reference TRBV11-2 and TRBJ2-1 gives the whole variable domain EAGVAQSPRYKIIEKRQSVAFWCNPISGHATLYWYQQILGQGPKLLIQFQNNGVVDDSQLPKDRFSAERLKGVDSTLKIQPAKLEDSAVYLCASSLISGSFGEQFFGPGTRLTVL.

CDR3: CASSTRDREVYEQYF. CDR3 nucleotide sequence: TGTGCCAGCAGCACCCGGGACAGGGAAGTCTACGAGCAGTACTTC. The chain employs TRBV7-2 and TRBJ2-7; 9 bases align to TRBD1. The CDR3 has 15 amino acids. Germline assignment: CDR1 SGHTA and CDR2 FQGNSA. Trimming cost V 5 bases and J 3 bases; bases outside gene matches: 8.

In this sample, this clone turned up once. The V and J genes are TRBV4-3 and TRBJ1-5; D is uncertain. The length of the CDR3 is 17 residues. Trimming shortened V by 0 bases and J by 4 bases, and 16 bases separated the two germline ends. Germline V gene lookup returns CDR1 LGHNA and CDR2 YSLEER. The CDR3 DNA sequence: TGCGCCAGCAGCCAAGAGATGCAGGTTAAAGGAAATCAGCCCCAGCATTTT. Translation: CASSQEMQVKGNQPQHF.

The chain has TRBV7-2 and TRBJ1-2, with 7 bases identical to TRBD1. Per the germline V gene, CDR1 is SGHTA and CDR2 is FQGNSA. The V segment lost 3 bases and the J segment 8 bases; nucleotides outside the gene matches: 9. The CDR3 spans 14 residues. The CDR3 loop is CASSFRQGLRGYTF. DNA for the CDR3: TGTGCCAGCAGCTTTCGACAGGGACTGAGGGGCTACACCTTC.

This clone was detected only once. The J gene is TRBJ1-5, the V gene TRBV11-2; D may be TRBD1 (6 bases). This CDR3 contains 14 residues. Germline assignment: CDR1 SGHAT and CDR2 FQNNGV. V lost 5 bases and J 6 bases, leaving 14 bases between the germline ends. The CDR3 region has the DNA TGTGCCAGCAGCCCAACAGGGATCCGTCAGCCCCAGCATTTT. This sequence encodes CASSPTGIRQPQHF. Filled out from reference TRBV11-2 and TRBJ1-5, the complete variable domain reads EAGVAQSPRYKIIEKRQSVAFWCNPISGHATLYWYQQILGQGPKLLIQFQNNGVVDDSQLPKDRFSAERLKGVDSTLKIQPAKLEDSAVYLCASSPTGIRQPQHFGDGTRLSIL.

V and J are TRBV27 and TRBJ2-1; TRBD1 agrees at 7 bases. From germline, CDR1 is MNHEY and CDR2 SMNVEV (reference sequence). Trimming took 7 bases from V and 4 from J; bases not matched to a gene: 7. The CDR3 sequence is 14 residues long. The chain's CDR3 is CASKADRAYNEQFF. In DNA form, the CDR3 reads TGTGCCAGCAAGGCCGACAGGGCGTACAATGAGCAGTTCTTC.

The rearrangement links TRBV2 to TRBJ2-7, with D maybe TRBD2 (5 bases). The germline V and J ends were trimmed by 8 bases and 2 bases, with 7 bases remaining between them. CDR1 is SNHLY, CDR2 FYNNEI, per germline. CDR3 length: 11 amino acids. The CDR3 loop reads CASEGTYEQYF. The CDR3 DNA follows: TGTGCCAGCGAGGGTACCTACGAGCAGTACTTC. The full variable domain, its missing parts supplied by reference TRBV2 and TRBJ2-7, is EPEVTQTPSHQVTQMGQEVILRCVPISNHLYFYWYRQILGQKVEFLVSFYNNEISEKSEIFDDQFSVERPDGSNFTLKIRSTKLEDSAMYFCASEGTYEQYFGPGTRLTVT.

The CDR3 spells CASSWGLAGAGGELFF. The CDR3 DNA follows: TGTGCCAGCAGCTGGGGACTAGCGGGAGCGGGCGGGGAGCTGTTTTTT. The J gene is TRBJ2-2, the V gene TRBV5-4, with 14 bases lining up with TRBD2. This CDR3 region has 16 residues. Germline values: CDR1 SGHNT, CDR2 YYREEE (reference sequence). J was trimmed by 7 bases and V by 3 bases; bases with no gene match: 5.

This sequence joins TRBV6-7 and TRBJ2-1, with D unresolved. TRBV6-7 falls under the ORF class, with uncertain function. Trimming removed 0 bases at V and 3 bases at J, with 9 bases between. The CDR3 runs 15 residues. CDR3 DNA sequence: TGTGCCAGCAGTTACTCGAGGCTTTACTACAATGAGCAGTTCTTC. Its translation is CASSYSRLYYNEQFF.

This sequence joins TRBV18 and TRBJ2-5; 8 bases fit TRBD2. The J segment lost 7 bases and the V segment lost 2 bases, leaving 9 bases of the junction unmatched. CDR3 size: 15 residues. Germline-derived CDR1 and CDR2 are KGHSH and LQKENI. The CDR3 loop is CASSPRAGELGTQYF. The CDR3 nucleotides are TGTGCCAGCTCACCAAGAGCGGGAGAGCTCGGGACCCAGTACTTC.

V gene TRBV27 combines with J gene TRBJ1-5, with unresolved D. V was shortened by 5 bases and J by 9 bases, with 14 bases between the two germline ends. This CDR3 contains 13 residues. Germline lookup yields CDR1 MNHEY and CDR2 SMNVEV (reference sequence). The DNA of the CDR3 is TGTGCCAGCAGTCCACGCCGGGAAGGGCCCCAGCATTTT. Amino acid sequence: CASSPRREGPQHF.

This clone has more than one count but fewer than ten. The CDR3, as DNA: TGTGCCAGCAGCTCAACAGGGGGCGAGGCTTTCTTT. It is translated as CASSSTGGEAFF. The chain recombines TRBV5-4 with TRBJ1-1, with 9 bases identical to TRBD1. Germline V gene sequence: CDR1 SGHNT, CDR2 YYREEE (reference sequence). V lost 3 bases to trimming and J lost 11 bases; unmatched junction nucleotides: 5. The CDR3 totals 12 residues.

The chain links TRBV5-4 to TRBJ2-1; 10 positions match TRBD2. Trimming removed 2 bases from V and 8 bases from J; junction bases left unmatched: 7. Germline CDR1 and CDR2: SGHNT and YYREEE (reference sequence). This CDR3 has 15 amino acids. CDR3 amino acids: CASSLPSGRADEQFF. The CDR3 nucleotides are TGTGCCAGCAGCTTACCAAGCGGGAGGGCCGATGAGCAGTTCTTC.

The chain employs TRBV5-1 and TRBJ2-5, with 8 bases matching TRBD1. The trim removed 1 base at V and 5 bases at J, leaving 7 bases unmatched. There are 15 residues in the CDR3. Germline V CDR1 and CDR2: SGHRS, YFSETQ. The CDR3 protein is CASSLSGGPRETQYF. DNA for the CDR3: TGCGCCAGCAGCTTGTCAGGGGGCCCCCGGGAGACCCAGTACTTC.

This chain links TRBV6-5 with TRBJ2-5, with TRBD1 identical over 7 bases. With V trimmed by 0 bases and J by 7 bases, 5 bases remained unmatched. This CDR3 contains 14 residues. Germline V gene data show CDR1 as MNHEY and CDR2 as SVGAGI. The CDR3 here is CASSYSRDSRTQYF. The CDR3 DNA reads TGTGCCAGCAGTTACTCGAGGGACAGCAGGACCCAGTACTTC.